These 17 T cell receptor beta chains share one sample of origin, sequenced in a study of T cell responses to AZD1222 COVID-19 vaccine. Sequenced by immunoSEQ multiplex PCR; TCRdb stores in-frame clones only, minus some. The table has approximately 130,000 clones, about 88% seen once. This material consisted of peripheral blood, taken 28 days after the second AZD1222 dose. These receptors were collected from an adult who received the AZD1222 COVID-19 vaccine.

V gene TRBV5-6 combines with J gene TRBJ2-1; no clear D. V lost 3 bases, J lost 6 bases, and 7 bases lay in between. CDR1 is SGHDT, CDR2 YYEEEE, per germline. The CDR3 length is 12 residues. CDR3: CASSSYSNEQFF. For the CDR3, the DNA is TGTGCCAGCAGCTCTTACAGCAATGAGCAGTTCTTC.

This clone was detected only once. The chain links TRBV2 to TRBJ2-3, with 12 bases identical to TRBD2. The CDR3 spans 15 residues. V was clipped by 10 bases and J by 5 bases; unmatched bases: 10. Germline V gene sequence: CDR1 SNHLY, CDR2 FYNNEI. The DNA of the CDR3 is TGTGCCACCGGACTAGCGGGATCCTCCGGAGATACGCAGTATTTT. Translating it yields CATGLAGSSGDTQYF. Together with reference TRBV2 and TRBJ2-3, the CDR3 gives the full variable domain: EPEVTQTPSHQVTQMGQEVILRCVPISNHLYFYWYRQILGQKVEFLVSFYNNEISEKSEIFDDQFSVERPDGSNFTLKIRSTKLEDSAMYFCATGLAGSSGDTQYFGPGTRLTVL.

The chain employs TRBV6-5 and TRBJ1-6, with 8 positions matching TRBD1. The V gene end was trimmed by 5 bases and the J gene end by 7 bases; junction bases not matched to a gene: 7. The CDR3 spans 15 residues. Germline assignment: CDR1 MNHEY and CDR2 SVGAGI. The DNA for the CDR3 is TGTGCCAGCAGTAAACCGACAGGGGAGAATTCACCCCTCCACTTT. This codes for CASSKPTGENSPLHF.

This clone was recorded only once. The chain is built from TRBV6-2 or TRBV6-3 and TRBJ2-5; perhaps TRBD2 as D (5 bases). Germline CDR1 MNHEY, CDR2 SVGEGT. CDR3 length: 16 residues. V shed 6 bases and J shed 10 bases, with 27 bases lying between them. CDR3 DNA: TGTGCCAGCAGCCCTCGGTCGGCCGGGGTTAAGAGTGGCCAGTACTTC. It yields the protein CASSPRSAGVKSGQYF.

A single count supports this clone. The genes are TRBV3-1 (or the pseudogene TRBV3-2) and TRBJ2-5, with 7 nucleotides matching TRBD1. The CDR3 totals 15 residues. Germline V gene data show CDR1 as LGHDT and CDR2 as YNNKEL (reference sequence). V lost 2 bases, J lost 2 bases, and 5 bases stayed unmatched. In nucleotides, the CDR3 is TGTGCCAGCAGCCAATACCGGGACAGTCAAGAGACCCAGTACTTC. This translates into CASSQYRDSQETQYF.

The chain joins TRBV7-8 to TRBJ1-5, with D uncertain. This CDR3 has 17 amino acids. V was clipped by 0 bases and J by 1 base, with 13 bases between them. Germline CDR1 is SGHVS and CDR2 is FQNEAQ. CDR3 residues: CASSLAHVARSNQPQHF. CDR3 nucleotides: TGTGCCAGCAGCTTAGCGCATGTGGCGCGGAGCAATCAGCCCCAGCATTTT.

The genes are TRBV6-2 or TRBV6-3 and TRBJ2-3; no reliable D call. Deletions cut 1 base from V and 1 base from J, with 6 bases between. Germline assignment: CDR1 MNHEY and CDR2 SVGEGT. The CDR3 runs to 14 residues. CDR3 DNA sequence: TGTGCCAGCAGTTACTGGGCCCGCACAGATACGCAGTATTTT. It specifies CASSYWARTDTQYF.

The chain is built from TRBV7-9 and TRBJ2-1; D possibly uses TRBD1 or TRBD2 (5 bases each). This CDR3 spans 16 amino acids. Germline values: CDR1 SEHNR, CDR2 FQNEAQ (reference sequence). The V and J ends lost 5 bases and 3 bases respectively, with 17 bases between them. CDR3 sequence reads: CASSPLRGPYYNEQFF. CDR3 coding DNA: TGTGCCAGCAGCCCTTTAAGGGGACCATACTACAATGAGCAGTTCTTC.

Note on this clone: Other DNA variants within this sample encode the same CDR3. The genes are TRBV3-1 (or the pseudogene TRBV3-2) and TRBJ1-5, with D perhaps matching TRBD1 (5 bases). Trimming stripped 0 bases from V and 7 bases from J, with 7 bases between. Germline CDR1 and CDR2: LGHDT and YNNKEL (reference sequence). This CDR3 contains 13 residues. The CDR3 spells CASSQEGGQPQHF. The CDR3 coding sequence is TGTGCCAGCAGCCAAGAGGGGGGACAGCCCCAGCATTTT.

The rearrangement uses TRBV5-8 and TRBJ1-5; D uncertain. The CDR3 totals 15 residues. V lost 4 bases to trimming and J lost 2 bases, with 13 bases between them. Germline CDR1 reads SGHTS; CDR2 reads YDEGEE. The CDR3 loop is CASSPSGFGNQPQHF. The CDR3 nucleotides read TGTGCCAGCAGCCCTTCTGGCTTTGGCAATCAGCCCCAGCATTTT. The full variable domain, in which reference TRBV5-8 and TRBJ1-5 provide the parts outside the CDR3, is EAGVTQSPTHLIKTRGQQATLRCSPISGHTSVYWYQQALGLGLQFLLWYDEGEERNRGNFPPRFSGRQFPNYSSELNVNALELEDSALYLCASSPSGFGNQPQHFGDGTRLSIL.

This chain uses TRBV27 with TRBJ1-4; no clear D gene. This CDR3 is built from 13 residues. CDR1 and CDR2 (germline): MNHEY, SMNVEV (reference sequence). The V end lost 8 bases, the J end lost 6 bases, and 13 bases lay between the germline ends. The CDR3 nucleotides are TGTGCCAGCTCCAAGGCGTCGGATGAAAAACTGTTTTTT. Translating gives CASSKASDEKLFF.

V usage is TRBV6-1 and J usage is TRBJ1-2; D gene unclear. Trimming removed 3 bases at V and 2 bases at J, with 10 bases between. The CDR3 runs 14 residues. In germline, CDR1 is MNHNS, CDR2 SASEGT. The CDR3 nucleotides are TGTGCCAGCAGTGAGAATGGTCGCAACTATGGCTACACCTTC. Its protein product is CASSENGRNYGYTF.

This clone appeared once. V is TRBV12-3 or TRBV12-4 and J is TRBJ2-7, with no clear D. This CDR3 has 13 residues. The V end was cut by 7 bases, the J end by 4 bases, with 14 bases between. The CDR3, as DNA: TGTGCCAGCACCACCCCTGATACGTACGAGCAGTACTTC. This codes for CASTTPDTYEQYF.

V usage is TRBV2 and J usage is TRBJ1-1; D not certain. The CDR3 contains 13 residues. Germline V gene sequence: CDR1 SNHLY, CDR2 FYNNEI. V lost 9 bases and J 4 bases, leaving 15 bases between the germline ends. CDR3 nucleotides: TGTGCCAGTAAAGCAGCGCTGACCACTGAAGCTTTCTTT. Its translation is CASKAALTTEAFF.

The V call is TRBV10-3, the J call TRBJ2-7; D might be TRBD2 (5 bases). Trimming shortened V by 8 bases and J by 3 bases, and 17 bases separated the two germline ends. Germline V gene sequence: CDR1 ENHRY, CDR2 SYGVKD. There are 14 residues in the CDR3. The CDR3 nucleotides are TGTGCCATCGCAAGGGTTACGGGGAACTACGAGCAGTACTTC. Translating it yields CAIARVTGNYEQYF.

This sequence joins TRBV5-5 and TRBJ2-3; D is unresolved. The germline V gene encodes CDR1 SGHKS and CDR2 YYEKEE (reference sequence). V lost 4 bases and J 3 bases, leaving 6 bases between the germline ends. CDR3 length: 12 amino acids. CDR3: CASSTTTDTQYF. The CDR3 DNA reads TGTGCCAGCAGCACTACAACAGATACGCAGTATTTT. The full variable domain, rest sourced from reference TRBV5-5 and TRBJ2-3, is DAGVTQSPTHLIKTRGQQVTLRCSPISGHKSVSWYQQVLGQGPQFIFQYYEKEERGRGNFPDRFSARQFPNYSSELNVNALLLGDSALYLCASSTTTDTQYFGPGTRLTVL.

The chain has TRBV11-3 and TRBJ2-1, with D unclear. Looked up from germline, CDR1 is SGHNT and CDR2 is YENEEA. The ends were cut back, 4 bases at V and 3 bases at J, with 4 bases in the middle. The CDR3 consists of 12 residues. This chain's CDR3 is CASSSGYNEQFF. CDR3 nucleotide sequence: TGTGCCAGCAGCTCGGGCTACAATGAGCAGTTCTTC.